Below, 5 T cell receptor beta chains from the same sample are listed, as sequenced in a study of immune characterization of retroperitoneal liposarcoma. TCRdb called the PCR reads again in MiXCR, with one record for every CDR3 protein. The sample consists of fewer than 3,000 distinct CDR3 sequences, approximately 20% of them appearing once. The sequencing sample was made of tumor tissue. The source of these receptors is a male donor with retroperitoneal liposarcoma.

Concerning this clonotype itself: Because the CDR3 is missing its conserved closing phenylalanine or tryptophan, this is likely a read error. The limits of the CDR3 on the DNA are not certain, so only TCRdb's listed CDR3 is given. The rearrangement uses TRBV27 and TRBJ2-6; whether TRBD1, the table's D call, matches the DNA was not checked. The CDR3 is 16 amino acids long, termini counted. CDR1 is MNHEY, CDR2 SMNVEV, per germline (reference sequence). This CDR3 is CASLEKAGAYEQYFGA.

Ten or more counts support this clonotype. The chain has TRBV7-8 and TRBJ2-5, with no clear D. The J call is in doubt because the DNA end fits TRBJ2-7 better. CDR1 SGHVS and CDR2 FQNEAQ come from the germline V gene. The CDR3 runs 14 residues. CDR3 loop: CASSLGAGIHEQYF. The CDR3 coding sequence is TGTGCCAGCAGCTTAGGGGCAGGTATCCACGAGCAGTACTTC.

This sequence joins TRBV6-5 and TRBJ2-1; TRBD1 is a possible D gene (6 bases). CDR3 size: 15 residues. V gave up 4 bases and J gave up 0 bases, with 10 bases separating them. The germline CDR1 and CDR2 sequences are MNHEY and SVGAGI. CDR3 residues: CASSFGQPSYNEQFF. CDR3 in DNA: TGTGCCAGCAGTTTCGGACAGCCCTCCTACAATGAGCAGTTCTTC.

By frequency in the sample, this clonotype is large. The J gene is TRBJ2-5, the V gene TRBV6-1; D gene uncertain. From germline, CDR1 is MNHNS and CDR2 SASEGT. The CDR3 has 13 residues. V was clipped by 6 bases and J by 4 bases, with 12 bases between them. CDR3 sequence reads: CASSWGIRETQYF. The CDR3 DNA is TGTGCCAGCAGCTGGGGTATCCGAGAGACCCAGTACTTC.

By share of the sample, this clonotype is large. DNA for the CDR3: TGTGCCACAATGCGGGGGAGAAGCGAGCAGTTCTTC. Amino acids: CATMRGRSEQFF. The chain combines TRBV6-1 with TRBJ2-1, with 7 bases that match TRBD2. The CDR3 contains 12 residues. CDR1 is MNHNS, CDR2 SASEGT, per germline. V shed 10 bases and J 10 bases; nucleotides not matched to a gene: 10.